The 19 T cell receptor beta chains below were found in one sample sequenced in a study of blood T cell repertoires in COVID-19. Libraries were prepared by immunoSEQ multiplex PCR; TCRdb keeps only in-frame clonotypes and omits some of them. The sample has about 120,000 clones; 70% to 90% are singletons. The sample taken for sequencing was peripheral blood. The receptors originated from a human donor in a cohort sampled during active COVID-19.

The chain uses TRBV5-1 and TRBJ2-7; 9 bases line up with TRBD1. CDR1 SGHRS and CDR2 YFSETQ come from the germline V gene. Trimming at V came to 3 bases and at J to 6 bases, leaving 7 bases not matched to a gene. CDR3 length equals 14 residues. CDR3 nucleotides: TGCGCCAGCAGCTCGGGACAGGGCCTCTTCGAGCAGTACTTC. It is translated as CASSSGQGLFEQYF.

V gene TRBV7-9 combines with J gene TRBJ2-7, with TRBD2 matching 16 bases. With V trimmed by 6 bases and J by 5 bases, 10 bases remained unmatched. CDR1 and CDR2 (germline): SEHNR, FQNEAQ (reference sequence). The CDR3 runs 17 residues. This CDR3 reads CASSPGTSGRAVHEQYF. For the CDR3, the DNA is TGTGCCAGCAGTCCGGGGACTAGCGGGAGGGCCGTCCACGAGCAGTACTTC.

V usage is TRBV4-3 and J usage is TRBJ2-1, with 10 positions matching TRBD2. CDR1 is LGHNA and CDR2 is YSLEER in the germline V gene. This CDR3 contains 17 residues. J lost 2 bases, V lost 0 bases, and 4 bases had no gene match. CDR3 sequence (DNA): TGCGCCAGCAGCCAAGATATGCTAGCGGGGGCCTACAATGAGCAGTTCTTC. It codes for CASSQDMLAGAYNEQFF.

This clone came up once. V and J are TRBV30 and TRBJ1-3, with 9 bases fitting TRBD1. The trim removed 3 bases at V and 3 bases at J, leaving 9 bases unmatched. The V gene's germline CDR1 is GTSNPN and CDR2 SVGIG (reference sequence). This CDR3 is 16 amino acids long. The CDR3 sequence is CAWRPGTGFRGNTIYF. Here the CDR3 DNA reads TGTGCCTGGAGACCCGGGACAGGGTTTCGTGGAAACACCATATATTTT.

The V and J genes are TRBV30 and TRBJ2-7; D may be TRBD1 (5 bases). Germline values: CDR1 GTSNPN, CDR2 SVGIG (reference sequence). The CDR3 is 12 residues long. Trimming stripped 4 bases from V and 5 bases from J, with 12 bases between. This CDR3 is CAWKGAVDEQYF. In DNA, the CDR3 is TGTGCCTGGAAAGGGGCAGTCGACGAGCAGTACTTC.

This clone was seen a handful of times. V gene TRBV2 combines with J gene TRBJ1-5; TRBD1 is a possible D gene (6 bases). The CDR3 covers 14 residues. V lost 3 bases and J lost 1, with 7 bases in between. Germline V gives CDR1 SNHLY, CDR2 FYNNEI. The CDR3 is CASSDRGSNQPQHF. For the CDR3, the DNA is TGTGCCAGCAGTGACAGGGGCAGCAATCAGCCCCAGCATTTT.

The V and J genes are TRBV29-1 and TRBJ2-2; D is perhaps TRBD1 (6 bases). Germline V lookup: CDR1 SQVTM, CDR2 ANQGSEA. CDR3 length: 17 amino acids. Trimming took 4 bases from V and 4 from J, leaving 22 bases between them. In DNA form, the CDR3 reads TGCAGCGTTGTTTCCCAGGGGCCCTTTTTGGGCACCGGGGAGCTGTTTTTT. Amino acid sequence: CSVVSQGPFLGTGELFF.

V usage is TRBV7-2 and J usage is TRBJ1-5; D ambiguous. Trimming left V 2 bases short and J 3 bases short, with 8 bases between. Germline V gene sequence: CDR1 SGHTA, CDR2 FQGNSA. The CDR3 is 14 residues long. CDR3 residues: CASSLSGPNQPQHF. The CDR3 coding sequence is TGTGCCAGCAGCTTAAGCGGACCCAATCAGCCCCAGCATTTT.

This chain connects TRBV6-5 to TRBJ2-7, with 9 positions matching TRBD2. After removal of 9 bases from V and 2 bases from J, the junction contained 8 bases not matched to a gene. The CDR3 covers 14 residues. Germline V gives CDR1 MNHEY, CDR2 SVGAGI. CDR3 in amino acids: CASLAGGGTYEQYF. As DNA, the CDR3 is TGTGCCAGTCTTGCGGGAGGGGGAACCTACGAGCAGTACTTC.

This rearrangement joins TRBV30 to TRBJ2-5; TRBD1 matches at 9 bases. This CDR3 is built from 14 residues. From germline, CDR1 is GTSNPN and CDR2 SVGIG (reference sequence). J was trimmed by 2 bases and V by 1 base; bases with no gene match: 2. CDR3 coding DNA: TGTGCCTGGAGTGCAGGGACAGGGCAAGAGACCCAGTACTTC. Protein: CAWSAGTGQETQYF.

The chain couples TRBV19 to TRBJ1-6; D is possibly TRBD1 (5 bases). Germline values: CDR1 LNHDA, CDR2 SQIVND (reference sequence). Between the trimmed V and J ends, which lost 5 bases and 4 bases, there was a span of 6 bases. This CDR3 region has 13 residues. CDR3 residues: CASSQGYNSPLHF. CDR3 DNA sequence: TGTGCCAGTAGTCAGGGTTATAATTCACCCCTCCACTTT.

This chain links TRBV7-3 with TRBJ2-1; 9 positions agree with TRBD1. The trim removed 2 bases at V and 4 bases at J, leaving 6 bases unmatched. Germline lookup yields CDR1 SGHTA and CDR2 FQGTGA. The CDR3 runs to 16 residues. The CDR3 DNA reads TGTGCCAGCAGCTTAGAAGAGGGACAGGGTTACAATGAGCAGTTCTTC. This codes for CASSLEEGQGYNEQFF.

This chain uses TRBV6-5 with TRBJ1-1; 7 positions match TRBD1. The CDR3 runs to 13 residues. The germline gives CDR1 MNHEY, CDR2 SVGAGI. The ends lost 9 bases at V and 1 base at J; junction bases unmatched: 5. CDR3 in DNA: TGTGCCAGGTCACAGGGGCCGAACACTGAAGCTTTCTTT. Translating gives CARSQGPNTEAFF.

The genes are TRBV5-1 and TRBJ1-4; 7 nucleotides match TRBD1. The junction had 13 bases not matched to a gene; V was cut back by 9 bases and J by 11 bases. The CDR3 loop spans 13 amino acids. Germline-derived CDR1 and CDR2 are SGHRS and YFSETQ. CDR3 loop: CATKPGQWTKLFF. CDR3 DNA sequence: TGCGCCACCAAGCCGGGACAGTGGACTAAACTGTTTTTT. The full variable domain, rest sourced from reference TRBV5-1 and TRBJ1-4, is KAGVTQTPRYLIKTRGQQVTLSCSPISGHRSVSWYQQTPGQGLQFLFEYFSETQRNKGNFPGRFSGRQFSNSRSEMNVSTLELGDSALYLCATKPGQWTKLFFGSGTQLSVL.

The rearrangement links TRBV30 to TRBJ1-5; D not resolved. CDR3 length: 14 amino acids. Germline V gene lookup returns CDR1 GTSNPN and CDR2 SVGIG (reference sequence). The V gene lost 2 bases and the J gene lost 6 bases, with 14 bases spanning the gap. CDR3: CAWSRNVAGQPQHF. The CDR3 region has the DNA TGTGCCTGGAGTAGGAACGTAGCGGGTCAGCCCCAGCATTTT.

The chain is built from TRBV5-3 and TRBJ2-2, with D tentatively TRBD1 (5 bases). TRBV5-3 is an ORF, and what it does is uncertain. V lost 1 base to trimming and J lost 7 bases, with 5 bases between them. This CDR3 spans 12 amino acids. The chain's CDR3 is CARSLTGGELFF. As DNA, the CDR3 is TGTGCCAGAAGCTTGACAGGCGGGGAGCTGTTTTTT.

The chain joins TRBV11-3 to TRBJ1-1, with 9 bases lining up with TRBD1. The ends lost 2 bases at V and 7 bases at J; junction bases unmatched: 5. The germline CDR1 and CDR2 sequences are SGHNT and YENEEA. This CDR3 is built from 14 residues. The CDR3 DNA reads as TGTGCCAGCAGCTTAAGAGAGGGACAGGGTGAAGCTTTCTTT. Protein product: CASSLREGQGEAFF.

The chain recombines TRBV4-3 with TRBJ2-3, with 11 bases aligning to TRBD2. The V gene end was trimmed by 4 bases and the J gene end by 3 bases; junction bases not matched to a gene: 3. Germline V gives CDR1 LGHNA, CDR2 YSLEER. This CDR3 is 15 amino acids long. This CDR3 reads CASSLAGGPTDTQYF. DNA for the CDR3: TGCGCCAGCAGCCTAGCGGGAGGGCCTACAGATACGCAGTATTTT.

The chain is built from TRBV19 and TRBJ1-3; 8 bases agree with TRBD1. Germline V gives CDR1 LNHDA, CDR2 SQIVND (reference sequence). This CDR3 is 13 amino acids long. J lost 7 bases, V lost 10 bases, and 9 bases had no gene match. In DNA form, the CDR3 reads TGTGCCACCCCGGACAGGGCGCGGAACACCATATATTTT. This codes for CATPDRARNTIYF. The variable domain in full, with the rest retrieved from reference TRBV19 and TRBJ1-3, is DGGITQSPKYLFRKEGQNVTLSCEQNLNHDAMYWYRQDPGQGLRLIYYSQIVNDFQKGDIAEGYSVSREKKESFPLTVTSAQKNPTAFYLCATPDRARNTIYFGEGSWLTVV.